What follows are 27 T cell receptor beta chains derived from one specimen sequenced in a study of tumor T cells in aggressive B-cell lymphoma. The protocol was immunoSEQ multiplex PCR, while the TCRdb copy is restricted to in-frame clones and leaves out a portion. The table has about 3,100 clones, around 86% seen once. The sample comprised tumor tissue. The receptors were gathered from an adult with diffuse large B cell lymphoma.

The rearrangement uses TRBV30 and TRBJ2-1; D possibly corresponds to TRBD1 (5 bases). The CDR3 has 15 residues. Germline CDR1 is GTSNPN and CDR2 is SVGIG (reference sequence). Between the trimmed V and J ends, which lost 1 base and 6 bases, there was a span of 16 bases. The CDR3 sequence is CAWSGEGALGNEQFF. The CDR3 nucleotides are TGTGCCTGGAGTGGCGAAGGGGCTTTGGGCAATGAGCAGTTCTTC. The entire variable domain, with the rest obtained from reference TRBV30 and TRBJ2-1, is as follows: SQTIHQWPATLVQPVGSPLSLECTVEGTSNPNLYWYRQAAGRGLQLLFYSVGIGQISSEVPQNLSASRPQDRQFILSSKKLLLSDSGFYLCAWSGEGALGNEQFFGPGTRLTVL.

The V call is TRBV7-2, the J call TRBJ2-3, with TRBD2 identical over 7 bases. V was clipped by 5 bases and J by 0 bases; unmatched bases: 8. Germline V gene lookup returns CDR1 SGHTA and CDR2 FQGNSA. The CDR3 has 16 residues. The CDR3 bases are TGTGCCAGCAGCCCCTGGACTAGAGCTAGCACAGATACGCAGTATTTT. Amino acids: CASSPWTRASTDTQYF.

The V call is TRBV2, the J call TRBJ1-2; 8 nucleotides match TRBD1. In germline, CDR1 is SNHLY, CDR2 FYNNEI. V shed 2 bases, J shed 4 bases, and the junction held 12 bases outside the gene matches. This CDR3 has 17 amino acids. CDR3 coding DNA: TGTGCCAGCAGTGAAAATTTCTGGCAGGGGGCGGTCTATGGCTACACCTTC. Translation: CASSENFWQGAVYGYTF.

In its sample, this clone was seen once. The chain couples TRBV6-6 to TRBJ2-1, with 9 bases that match TRBD1. The junction had 9 bases not matched to a gene; V was cut back by 6 bases and J by 6 bases. The CDR3 contains 15 residues. The germline gives CDR1 MNHNY, CDR2 SVGAGI (reference sequence). CDR3 sequence reads: CASRIGTGLGNEQFF. CDR3 bases: TGTGCCAGCAGGATCGGGACAGGGCTCGGCAATGAGCAGTTCTTC.

This sequence joins TRBV27 and TRBJ2-5; no reliable D call. CDR1 is MNHEY, CDR2 SMNVEV, per germline (reference sequence). CDR3 length: 13 residues. V lost 4 bases, J lost 4 bases, and 10 bases lay in between. The CDR3 DNA sequence: TGTGCCAGCAGTTGGAGTATCGGAGAGACCCAGTACTTC. Protein product: CASSWSIGETQYF.

A word on this clone: Other DNA variants within this sample encode the same CDR3. The chain carries TRBV6-5 and TRBJ1-4, with D possibly being TRBD1 (6 bases). The length of the CDR3 is 13 residues. V lost 6 bases and J 8 bases, leaving 13 bases between the germline ends. Germline lookup yields CDR1 MNHEY and CDR2 SVGAGI. The CDR3 sequence: CASRGGGREKLFF. The CDR3 bases are TGTGCCAGCAGAGGCGGGGGCAGAGAAAAACTGTTTTTT.

This rearrangement joins TRBV4-2 to TRBJ1-1; TRBD1 might be the D (6 bases). The V and J ends lost 4 bases and 8 bases respectively, with 14 bases between them. The CDR3 contains 13 residues. Germline CDR1 is LGHNA and CDR2 is YNFKEQ. CDR3 coding DNA: TGTGCCAGCAGCCCTACAGGGACCGGGGAAGCTTTCTTT. Amino acids: CASSPTGTGEAFF.

This clone occurred a few times. This sequence joins TRBV4-3 and TRBJ1-5; no reliable D call. V was clipped by 3 bases and J by 0 bases, with 6 bases between them. The CDR3 is made up of 14 amino acids. In germline, CDR1 is LGHNA, CDR2 YSLEER. CDR3 sequence: CASSQRVSNQPQHF. CDR3 DNA: TGCGCCAGCAGCCAGAGGGTTAGCAATCAGCCCCAGCATTTT.

The V call is TRBV14, the J call TRBJ1-1, with a weak D call TRBD1 (6 bases). The CDR3 loop spans 16 amino acids. Trimming removed 8 bases at V and 10 bases at J, with 29 bases between. The germline CDR1 and CDR2 sequences are SGHDN and FVKESK. The CDR3 sequence is CASSSYGGQGSVGAFF. CDR3 bases: TGTGCCAGCTCTTCTTATGGCGGGCAGGGGAGCGTCGGAGCTTTCTTT.

The chain combines TRBV11-2 with TRBJ1-2; D call uncertain. The CDR3 is made up of 17 amino acids. Trimming pared 1 base from V and 0 bases from J, leaving 15 bases between. CDR1 SGHAT and CDR2 FQNNGV come from the germline V gene. The CDR3 coding sequence is TGTGCCAGCAGCTTAGGTTCCCTCGTCCCCGCTAACTATGGCTACACCTTC. Protein product: CASSLGSLVPANYGYTF.

Here the CDR3 reads CASSNLAGGREQYF. The CDR3 nucleotides read TGTGCCAGCAGTAACCTAGCGGGGGGACGCGAGCAGTACTTC. The chain has TRBV6-8 and TRBJ2-7, with 11 bases that match TRBD2. The CDR3 contains 14 residues. CDR1 and CDR2 from the germline V gene are MNHGY and SAAAGT. After removal of 5 bases from V and 6 bases from J, the junction contained 6 bases not matched to a gene.

The chain carries TRBV19 and TRBJ2-3; D might be TRBD1 (6 bases). There are 16 residues in the CDR3. The germline V and J ends were trimmed by 5 bases and 2 bases, with 17 bases remaining between them. From germline, CDR1 is LNHDA and CDR2 SQIVND (reference sequence). The CDR3 DNA follows: TGTGCCAGTAGTTTTCGGGGACAACAGATCACAGATACGCAGTATTTT. It codes for CASSFRGQQITDTQYF.

CDR3 sequence: CASSLVGQGTDTQYF. DNA of the CDR3: TGCGCCAGCAGCTTGGTGGGACAAGGCACAGATACGCAGTATTTT. The chain combines TRBV5-1 with TRBJ2-3; tentative D call: TRBD1 (6 bases). Between the trimmed V and J ends, which lost 0 bases and 1 base, there was a span of 9 bases. The CDR3 length is 15 residues. From germline, CDR1 is SGHRS and CDR2 YFSETQ.

The chain employs TRBV27 and TRBJ1-2, with unresolved D. CDR1 and CDR2 (germline): MNHEY, SMNVEV (reference sequence). V lost 7 bases and J 1 base, leaving 13 bases between the germline ends. This CDR3 spans 14 amino acids. CDR3 DNA: TGTGCCAGCACCCCTTTGGGCAGTAACTATGGCTACACCTTC. Its protein product is CASTPLGSNYGYTF.

The V gene is TRBV9, the J gene TRBJ2-1; no reliable D call. V lost 3 bases, J lost 0 bases, and 7 bases lay in between. This CDR3 contains 14 residues. Germline values: CDR1 SGDLS, CDR2 YYNGEE. The CDR3 coding sequence is TGTGCCAGCAGCGGCGGATCCTCCTACAATGAGCAGTTCTTC. Amino acids: CASSGGSSYNEQFF.

V and J are TRBV13 and TRBJ2-3; D is possibly TRBD2 (6 bases). The CDR3 contains 13 residues. Germline V gives CDR1 PRHDT, CDR2 FYEKMQ (reference sequence). V was pared by 4 bases and J by 1 base, with 6 bases between. The CDR3: CASSCGGTDTQYF. CDR3 DNA: TGTGCCAGCAGCTGCGGGGGCACAGATACGCAGTATTTT.

The chain combines TRBV4-1 with TRBJ1-2; tentatively, D is TRBD1 (6 bases). CDR1 and CDR2 from the germline V gene are MGHRA and YSYEKL. This CDR3 is 16 amino acids long. Trimming removed 0 bases at V and 0 bases at J, with 11 bases between. CDR3 protein: CASSQDGGAANYGYTF. CDR3 bases: TGCGCCAGCAGCCAAGACGGGGGGGCAGCTAACTATGGCTACACCTTC.

This rearrangement joins TRBV7-9 to TRBJ1-1; maybe TRBD1 (5 bases). Trimming took off 6 bases at V and 4 bases at J, with 15 bases between the two ends. CDR1 is SEHNR, CDR2 FQNEAQ, per germline (reference sequence). This CDR3 is 14 amino acids long. Written as DNA, the CDR3 is TGTGCCAGCAGGCCTCGACAGAGAACCACTGAAGCTTTCTTT. Protein sequence: CASRPRQRTTEAFF.

The chain links TRBV16 to TRBJ1-2; 8 bases map to TRBD1. The CDR3 totals 16 residues. The germline V gene has CDR1 KGHSY and CDR2 FQNENV. J lost 6 bases, V lost 4 bases, and 13 bases had no gene match. The CDR3: CASSRQRTGRVDGYTF. Here the CDR3 DNA reads TGTGCCAGCAGCCGACAGAGGACAGGGCGTGTTGATGGCTACACCTTC.

On this clone itself: A read error is possible here, since a much larger clone lies one base away. Because it lacks the conserved phenylalanine or tryptophan at the end, this CDR3 is likely a read error. J is TRBJ1-1 and V is TRBV5-1; tentatively, D is TRBD1 (5 bases). Looked up from germline, CDR1 is SGHRS and CDR2 is YFSETQ. Trimming shortened V by 0 bases and J by 3 bases, and 21 bases separated the two germline ends. The CDR3 is 18 amino acids. The CDR3 spells CASSLVGYTETAYTEAFL. The CDR3 nucleotides read TGCGCCAGCAGCTTGGTGGGCTATACTGAGACAGCCTACACTGAAGCTTTCCTT.

This clone was found a few times. The chain couples TRBV18 to TRBJ1-5; D gene ambiguous. The length of the CDR3 is 14 residues. Trimming stripped 1 base from V and 8 bases from J, with 12 bases between. Germline V gives CDR1 KGHSH, CDR2 LQKENI. For the CDR3, the DNA is TGTGCCAGCTCACCACAGCCCGTCGGTGAGCCCCAGCATTTT. This sequence encodes CASSPQPVGEPQHF.

The chain uses TRBV18 and TRBJ2-1, with TRBD1 matching over 8 bases. CDR3 length: 13 residues. In germline, CDR1 is KGHSH, CDR2 LQKENI. V was clipped by 2 bases and J by 7 bases; unmatched bases: 1. The CDR3 DNA sequence: TGTGCCAGCTCACCAGGGACAGGTAATGAGCAGTTCTTC. This encodes CASSPGTGNEQFF.

This clone was counted a single time. The chain has TRBV5-1 and TRBJ2-2; the match to TRBD1 covers 9 bases. This CDR3 has 16 residues. V shed 3 bases, J shed 5 bases, and the junction held 8 bases outside the gene matches. The germline V gene encodes CDR1 SGHRS and CDR2 YFSETQ. CDR3 sequence reads: CASSSTGTGRTGELFF. In nucleotides, the CDR3 is TGCGCCAGCAGCTCTACCGGGACAGGGAGGACCGGGGAGCTGTTTTTT.

This clone was found once. The chain links TRBV11-2 to TRBJ2-4; 10 bases are shared with TRBD2. The junction had 8 bases not matched to a gene; V was cut back by 3 bases and J by 0 bases. The CDR3 has 18 residues. Looked up from germline, CDR1 is SGHAT and CDR2 is FQNNGV. The CDR3 region is CASSLRLAGELAKNIQYF. The CDR3 nucleotides read TGTGCCAGCAGCTTGCGGCTAGCGGGGGAGTTAGCCAAAAACATTCAGTACTTC.

With respect to this clone: The junction and the germline gene differ at one end; a read error may be behind it. The V call is TRBV18, the J call TRBJ2-1, with a tentative D call TRBD2 (5 bases). This CDR3 contains 12 residues. Germline V gene lookup returns CDR1 KGHSH and CDR2 LQKENI. The CDR3 DNA sequence: TGTGCCAGCTCACCCGACTACAATGGGCAGTTCTTC. Translating it yields CASSPDYNGQFF.

The V and J genes are TRBV2 and TRBJ2-4; 11 bases match TRBD2. Germline lookup yields CDR1 SNHLY and CDR2 FYNNEI. The CDR3 totals 19 residues. V gave up 6 bases and J gave up 0 bases; unmatched junction bases: 13. Written as DNA, the CDR3 is TGTGCCAGCAGGGAGGGACTAGCGGAACCCGCGGCAGCCAAAAACATTCAGTACTTC. Its protein product is CASREGLAEPAAAKNIQYF.

The V call is TRBV30, the J call TRBJ1-6, with a weak D call TRBD1 (5 bases). This CDR3 spans 14 amino acids. The ends were cut back, 0 bases at V and 7 bases at J, with 10 bases in the middle. CDR1 and CDR2 (germline): GTSNPN, SVGIG (reference sequence). The CDR3 DNA is TGTGCCTGGAGTGTATTGGGGCAAAATTCACCCCTCCACTTT. Residues: CAWSVLGQNSPLHF.